This T cell receptor beta chain was captured in a study of cytomegalovirus exposure and HLA in healthy donors (dated by TCRdb to 2016 to 2017). For the wider study: The roughly 670 repertoires of the first cohort and the 95 to 150 validation repertoires were produced on the same platform, according to a later analysis. The study aimed to test whether cataloging public T cell receptors could reveal signatures of past pathogen exposure. High-throughput TCR immunosequencing, statistical association of individual TCRs with disease status, and machine learning were combined to predict cytomegalovirus infection status. Along with the roughly 670-subject first cohort, a separate validation cohort of over a hundred different subjects was used.

The donors belonged to the validation cohort of about 110 subjects, which was separate from the roughly 680-subject first cohort. Library creation used the immunoSEQ multiplex PCR assay. The study's own analysis went as follows. A statistical classification framework was built for diagnosing cytomegalovirus status from the catalog of TCR beta chain sequences. The immuneACCESS repertoire file appears here via TCRdb, limited to in-frame rearrangements. These files lack a portion of the clones; in checked studies, under half of the deficit traces to unresolved V genes, and the cause of the others is not known. D and trimming were read from the DNA, whereas the V and J calls and clone size are those reported in that table. Within this sample are 95,000 to 120,000 clones, with about 94% of them counted one time only. The ten largest clones capture roughly 0.67% of the sample. The paper's findings and limits, for the study overall: All 120 or so repertoires were used to score co-occurrence in the validation cohort in a later analysis, because that analysis had no HLA typing for the cohort. The classifier was reported to diagnose cytomegalovirus status with high specificity and sensitivity in both the original cohort and the validation cohort. The study gave a list of over 150 TCR beta chains associated with cytomegalovirus. In a later analysis, TCRs clustered in the first cohort were found to also tend to co-occur in the 120 or so validation repertoires, with about 94% of cluster scores above 0. Across donors, most TCR sequences were observed very rarely, whereas some public TCRs were present in many individuals. According to the authors, the approach could potentially be generalized to other disease states and immunological phenotypes. A few of the identified cytomegalovirus-associated TCR beta chains were confirmed in vitro to be specific for cytomegalovirus antigens.

This clone was seen a single time. Its antigen is currently not known. Base-call qualities are not available, and no considerably larger clone is one nucleotide away. The cysteine opens and the phenylalanine closes a CDR3 of 17 amino acids. Only CDR3 DNA is held: 51 bases, read in frame from base 1. Ends trimmed: V by 6 bases, J by 4 bases; bases unmatched to a gene: 14. From the germline V gene, CDR1 is SNHLY and CDR2 is FYNNEI. The source of this sequence is a woman aged 18-29 years in good health and CMV-seronegative. The sample comprised PBMCs. The rearranged chain carries TRBV2 and TRBJ1-2, with 10 junctional bases fitting TRBD1. In nucleotide form, the sequence is TGTGCCAGCAGCCGGCCGGGACAGGGGATTTGGGGCTATGGCTACACCTTC. It codes for CASSRPGQGIWGYGYTF.